The clone carrying this T cell receptor (beta chain) was counted ten times or more. Antigen unknown. The CDR3 totals 13 residues. Germline values: CDR1 GTSNPN, CDR2 SVGIG (reference sequence). J was trimmed by 5 bases and V by 6 bases; bases with no gene match: 6. This entry belongs to a study of T-cell memory formation after mild COVID-19. About the research overall: Clusters were largely donor specific. Points from the study as a whole: The study found contracting CD4+ clones mainly in CM and EM and contracting CD8+ clones in EMRA.

TCRdb reanalysed the 5' RACE reads using MiXCR and keeps one entry per CDR3 protein. Counted here are roughly 450,000 distinct CDR3 sequences, more than 15% occurring once; the ten biggest clones make up about 22%. The origin of this receptor is a man younger than 30 who had mild COVID-19 (a few samples of this study predate the infection). Cell type and time point are not known. The sequencing sample was made of PBMCs or a T cell subset sorted from them (not recorded which). The V gene is TRBV30, the J gene TRBJ1-4; 7 bases line up with TRBD1. This CDR3 reads CACNRGSNEKLFF. The CDR3 region has the DNA TGTGCCTGCAACAGGGGATCGAATGAAAAACTGTTTTTT.